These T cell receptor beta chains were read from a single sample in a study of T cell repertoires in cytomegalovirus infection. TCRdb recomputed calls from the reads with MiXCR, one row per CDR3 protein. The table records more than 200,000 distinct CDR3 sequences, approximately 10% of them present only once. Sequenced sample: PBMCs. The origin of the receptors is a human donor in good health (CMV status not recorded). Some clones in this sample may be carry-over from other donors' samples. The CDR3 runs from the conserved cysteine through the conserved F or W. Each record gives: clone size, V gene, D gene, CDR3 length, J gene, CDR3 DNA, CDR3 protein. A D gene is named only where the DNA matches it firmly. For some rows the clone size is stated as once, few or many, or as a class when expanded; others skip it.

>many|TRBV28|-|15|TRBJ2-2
TGTGCCAGCAGGACCGGACAGATTAACACCGGGGAGCTGTTTTTT
CASRTGQINTGELFF
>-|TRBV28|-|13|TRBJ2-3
TGTGCCAGCAGTTTTGACGAGATAGATACGCAGTATTTT
CASSFDEIDTQYF
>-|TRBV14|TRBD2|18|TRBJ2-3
TGTGCCAGCAGCCATTCCCCAGCGGGGGTCCTATTCCCCAATACGCAGTATTTT
CASSHSPAGVLFPNTQYF
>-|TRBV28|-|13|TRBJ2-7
TGTGCCAGCAGTATCACGAGAACACACGAGCAGTACTTC
CASSITRTHEQYF
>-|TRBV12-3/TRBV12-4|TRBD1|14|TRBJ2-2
TGTGCCAGCAGTATGACAGGGAGCACCGGGGAGCTGTTTTTT
CASSMTGSTGELFF
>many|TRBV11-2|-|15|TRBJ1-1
TGTGCCAGCAGCTTAGCTTTGGGAGAGAACACTGAAGCTTTCTTT
CASSLALGENTEAFF
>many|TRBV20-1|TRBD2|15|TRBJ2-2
TGCAGTGCTAGGACTAGCGGGAGAGTGACCGGGGAGCTGTTTTTT
CSARTSGRVTGELFF
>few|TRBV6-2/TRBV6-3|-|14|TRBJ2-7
TGTGCCAGCAGTTATGCAGGAGTTACCTACGAGCAGTACTTC
CASSYAGVTYEQYF
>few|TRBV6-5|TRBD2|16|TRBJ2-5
TGTGCCAGCAGGCCTAGACTAGCGGGGTTAGGAGAGACCCAGTACTTC
CASRPRLAGLGETQYF
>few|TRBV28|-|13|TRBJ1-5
TGTGCCAGCGACGGAGGGCAGGATCAGCCCCAGCATTTT
CASDGGQDQPQHF
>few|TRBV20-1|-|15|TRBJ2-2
TGCAGTGCTCACTCCCTCGCCAGGAACACCGGGGAGCTGTTTTTT
CSAHSLARNTGELFF
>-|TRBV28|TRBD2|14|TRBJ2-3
TGTGCCAGCAGTTTTACGGGGGGGCGGGATACGCAGTATTTT
CASSFTGGRDTQYF
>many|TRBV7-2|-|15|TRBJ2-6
TGTGCCAGCAGCTCGGCCTCCTCTGGGGCCAACGTCCTGACTTTC
CASSSASSGANVLTF
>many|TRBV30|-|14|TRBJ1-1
TGTGCCTGGAGTGAGGGAATGTCGGGGACTGAAGCTTTCTTT
CAWSEGMSGTEAFF
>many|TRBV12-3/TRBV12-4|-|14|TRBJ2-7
TGTGCCAGCACCCCGGGCCTAGCGTCCCACGAGCAGTACTTC
CASTPGLASHEQYF
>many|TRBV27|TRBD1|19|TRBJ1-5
TGTGCCAGCAGTTTATCGCCAGGACAGGGAAGAGGGAGCAATCAGCCCCAGCATTTT
CASSLSPGQGRGSNQPQHF
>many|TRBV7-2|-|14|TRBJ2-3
TGTGCCAGCAGCCCACCACCTCGGGCAGATACGCAGTATTTT
CASSPPPRADTQYF
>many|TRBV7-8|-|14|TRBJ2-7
TGTGCCAGCAGCTCCCGGGACACGGCCTACGAGCAGTACTTC
CASSSRDTAYEQYF
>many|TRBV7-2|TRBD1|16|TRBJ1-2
TGTGCCAGCAGCTCTAGACAGGGTTCAACTAACTATGGCTACACCTTC
CASSSRQGSTNYGYTF
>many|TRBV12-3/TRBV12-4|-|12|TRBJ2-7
TGTGCCAGCAGCCAGGGTAATATCGAGCAGTACTTC
CASSQGNIEQYF
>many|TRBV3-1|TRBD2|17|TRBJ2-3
TGTGCCAGCAGCCAAGAAGCGGGAGAGGGTAACGCAGATACGCAGTATTTT
CASSQEAGEGNADTQYF
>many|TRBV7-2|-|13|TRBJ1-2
TGTGCCAGCAGCCCGGGACCCTCTGGAGGCTACACCTTC
CASSPGPSGGYTF
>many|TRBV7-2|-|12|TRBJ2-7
TGTGCCAGCAGCTATGTACAGAGGGAGCAGTACTTC
CASSYVQREQYF
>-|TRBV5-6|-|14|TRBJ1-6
TGTGCCAGCAGCAGGACACTGATGGGTTCACCCCTCCACTTT
CASSRTLMGSPLHF
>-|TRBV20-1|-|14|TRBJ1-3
TGCAGTGTTACAGGGTTAGGGACTGGAAACACCATATATTTT
CSVTGLGTGNTIYF
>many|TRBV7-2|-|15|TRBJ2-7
TGTGCCAGCAGCTATGACACGACGCTCTTCTACGAGCAGTACTTC
CASSYDTTLFYEQYF
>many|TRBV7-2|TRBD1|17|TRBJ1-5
TGTGCCAGCAGCTTATATGACAGGGGAAAATCAAATCAGCCCCAGCATTTT
CASSLYDRGKSNQPQHF
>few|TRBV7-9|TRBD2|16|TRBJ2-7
TGTGCCAGCAGCTTAGGAAGTGGGGGACTAGTTTACGAGCAGTACTTC
CASSLGSGGLVYEQYF
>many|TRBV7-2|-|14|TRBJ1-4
TGTGCCAGCAGCTTGTCCGGGGTACGCGAAAAACTGTTTTTT
CASSLSGVREKLFF
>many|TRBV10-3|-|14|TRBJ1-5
TGTGCCATCAGTGAATCAGGGGGCAATCAGCCCCAGCATTTT
CAISESGGNQPQHF
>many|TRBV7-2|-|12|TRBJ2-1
TGTGCCAGCAGCTTAGAAACGTCTGAGCAGTTCTTC
CASSLETSEQFF
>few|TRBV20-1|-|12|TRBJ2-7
TGCAGTGCTCATATGGTCGGGTACGAGCAGTACTTC
CSAHMVGYEQYF
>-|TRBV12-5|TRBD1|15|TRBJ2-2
TGTGCTAGTGGTTGGCTGACAGGGGGCATCGGGGAGCTGTTTTTT
CASGWLTGGIGELFF
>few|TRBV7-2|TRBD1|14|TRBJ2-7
TGTGCCAGCAAACCGGACCTTACCAGGGGGGAGCAGTACTTC
CASKPDLTRGEQYF
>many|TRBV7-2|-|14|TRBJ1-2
TGTGCCAGCAGCTTAGCGCGGGGGCACTATGGCTACACCTTC
CASSLARGHYGYTF
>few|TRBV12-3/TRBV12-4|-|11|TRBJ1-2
TGTGCCAGCAGGGACCCGGCTGGCTACACCTTC
CASRDPAGYTF
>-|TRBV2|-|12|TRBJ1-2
TGTGCCAGCAGTCAGGGTGCGGTAGGCTACACCTTC
CASSQGAVGYTF
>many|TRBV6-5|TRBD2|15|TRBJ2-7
TGTGCCAGCAGTTACGGGACTAGCGGCACCTACGAGCAGTACTTC
CASSYGTSGTYEQYF
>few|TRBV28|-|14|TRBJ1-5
TGTGCCAGCAGTCCCTACCCTCGAGGTCAGCCCCAGCATTTT
CASSPYPRGQPQHF
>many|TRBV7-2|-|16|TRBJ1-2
TGTGCCAGCAGCTTAGATAACACTCCGTCACCCTATGGCTACACCTTC
CASSLDNTPSPYGYTF
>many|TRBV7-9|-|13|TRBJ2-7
TGTGCCAGCAGCTTAGCACAGGGCTACGAGCAGTACTTC
CASSLAQGYEQYF
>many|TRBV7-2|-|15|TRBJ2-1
TGTGCCAGCAGCTCGAATCCCCGGACCCCGGGCGAGCAGTTCTTC
CASSSNPRTPGEQFF
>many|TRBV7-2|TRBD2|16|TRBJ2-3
TGTGCCAGCAGCTTAAATATGGGGAGGGGTCCAGATACGCAGTATTTT
CASSLNMGRGPDTQYF
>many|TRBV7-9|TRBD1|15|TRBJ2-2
TGTGCCAGCAGCAACCCCGGGACAGACACCGGGGAGCTGTTTTTT
CASSNPGTDTGELFF
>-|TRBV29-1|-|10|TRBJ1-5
TGCAGCGTAGGTAATCAGCCCCAGCATTTT
CSVGNQPQHF
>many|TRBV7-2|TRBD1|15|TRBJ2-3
TGTGCCAGCAGCTCCTCTAGAGCCCAGGGGGCGGCGCAGTATTTT
CASSSSRAQGAAQYF
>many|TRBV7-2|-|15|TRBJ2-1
TGTGCCAGCAGCTTAGCGAGCGTTGGGGCCGTAGAGCAGTTCTTC
CASSLASVGAVEQFF
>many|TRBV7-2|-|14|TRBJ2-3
TGTGCCAGCAGCCCCACGCGGAACACAGATACGCAGTATTTT
CASSPTRNTDTQYF
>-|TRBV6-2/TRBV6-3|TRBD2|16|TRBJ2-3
TGTGCCAGCAGGCCGGGGGGGGCAGTAGGCACAGATACGCAGTATTTT
CASRPGGAVGTDTQYF
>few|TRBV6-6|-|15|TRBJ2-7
TGTGCCAGCAGTTACCGACGGGGGAGCAAATACGAGCAGTACTTC
CASSYRRGSKYEQYF
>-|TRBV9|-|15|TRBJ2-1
TGTGCCAGCAGCCCACCGGGCAGGGTGATGAATGAGCAGTTCTTC
CASSPPGRVMNEQFF
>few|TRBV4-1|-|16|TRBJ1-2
TGCGCCAGCAGCCGAGAGGGTACAGGGAACTTCTATGGCTACACCTTC
CASSREGTGNFYGYTF
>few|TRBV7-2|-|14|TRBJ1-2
TGTGCCAGCAGCTTCAGAGATCCTAACTATGGCTACACCTTC
CASSFRDPNYGYTF